This paragraph reports one T cell receptor (beta chain). What it binds is not known. Deep-level assay runs were performed. The authors loaded around 190 ng DNA, about 30,000 T cell genomes, into sorted-subset replicate PCRs. Assay used: immunoSEQ multiplex PCR; TCRdb lists only in-frame clones, some missing. Of hundreds of thousands of clones in the sample, about 95% were seen once. This entry comes from a study of shared clonotypes between healthy human individuals. Points from the study as a whole: On the whole, naive subsets had larger estimated richness than memory subsets had.

CD45RO negativity and positive selection for CCR7 defined naive CD8 cells, a population that excluded terminally differentiated effector memory CD45RA+ cells. Healthy HIV-negative adults without recent acute infections or vaccinations served as donors. The trim removed 4 bases at V and 10 bases at J, leaving 9 bases unmatched. Germline V gene sequence: CDR1 SGHDT, CDR2 YYEEEE. The CDR3 spans 15 residues. The chain has TRBV5-6 and TRBJ2-1; 12 bases are shared with TRBD2. The material sequenced was naive CD8+ T cells sorted from blood. The TCR sequence derives from a woman aged 25 to 39 in good health. The CDR3 sequence is CASSPTGTSGLEQFF. The DNA of the CDR3 is TGTGCCAGCAGCCCGACAGGGACTAGCGGGCTGGAGCAGTTCTTC.